This TCR beta chain appears in the sequencing data of a study of CD8 T cell repertoires and HIV-1 epitope variants. The overall study: Each of Twenty-five Gag and Nef epitope peptides stimulated a separate culture. Control wells had CMV/EBV/flu peptides, negative Ebola AY9, or no peptide. Epitopes were three Gag families plus Nef HW9 and YT9.

TCRdb's table, derived via immunoSEQ multiplex PCR, lists solely in-frame clones and lacks some. This table holds more than 5,500 clones, around two thirds found once. V was clipped by 6 bases and J by 5 bases, with 14 bases between them. The CDR3 covers 13 residues. Germline CDR1 and CDR2: LGHNA and YNFKEQ. As regards this clone: Its cognate antigen is unknown.

This clonotype was sampled from a male donor with HIV. The sample was cultured CD8+ T cells derived from PBMCs. This chain uses TRBV4-2 with TRBJ2-7; either TRBD1 or TRBD2 may fit D (5 bases each). The CDR3 loop is CASRAGTENEQYF. CDR3 bases: TGTGCCAGCAGGGCCGGGACGGAGAACGAGCAGTACTTC.